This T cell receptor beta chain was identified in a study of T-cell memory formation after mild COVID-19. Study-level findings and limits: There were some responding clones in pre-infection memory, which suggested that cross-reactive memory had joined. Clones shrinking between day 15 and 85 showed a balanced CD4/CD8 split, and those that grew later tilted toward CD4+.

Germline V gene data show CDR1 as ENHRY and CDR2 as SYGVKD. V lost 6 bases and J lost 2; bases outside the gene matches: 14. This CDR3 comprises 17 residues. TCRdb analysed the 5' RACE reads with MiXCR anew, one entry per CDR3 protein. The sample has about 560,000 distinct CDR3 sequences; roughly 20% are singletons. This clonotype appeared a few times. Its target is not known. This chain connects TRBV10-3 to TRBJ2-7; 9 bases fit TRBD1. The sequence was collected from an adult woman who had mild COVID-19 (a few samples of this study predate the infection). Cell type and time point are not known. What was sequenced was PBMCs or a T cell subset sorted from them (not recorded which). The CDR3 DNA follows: TGTGCCATCAGGGGGGAGTTGGGACAGGGTAGGGCCTACGAGCAGTACTTC. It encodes CAIRGELGQGRAYEQYF.